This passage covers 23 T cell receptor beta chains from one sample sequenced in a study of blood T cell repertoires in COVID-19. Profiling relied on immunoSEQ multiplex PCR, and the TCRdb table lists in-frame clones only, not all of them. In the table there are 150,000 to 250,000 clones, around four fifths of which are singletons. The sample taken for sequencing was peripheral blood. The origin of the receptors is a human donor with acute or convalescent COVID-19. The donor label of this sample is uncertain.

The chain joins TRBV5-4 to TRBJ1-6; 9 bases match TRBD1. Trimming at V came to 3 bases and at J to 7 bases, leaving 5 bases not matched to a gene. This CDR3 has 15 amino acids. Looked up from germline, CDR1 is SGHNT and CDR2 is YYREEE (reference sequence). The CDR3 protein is CASSSRTGVNSPLHF. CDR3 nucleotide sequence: TGTGCCAGCAGCTCCCGGACAGGGGTAAATTCACCCCTCCACTTT. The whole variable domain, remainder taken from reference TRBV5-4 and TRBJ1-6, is ETGVTQSPTHLIKTRGQQVTLRCSSQSGHNTVSWYQQALGQGPQFIFQYYREEENGRGNFPPRFSGLQFPNYSSELNVNALELDDSALYLCASSSRTGVNSPLHFGNGTRLTVT.

This chain's CDR3 is CATSRVAGPNYSGANVLTF. Written as DNA, the CDR3 is TGTGCCACCAGCAGAGTGGCAGGGCCCAACTACTCTGGGGCCAACGTCCTGACTTTC. V and J are TRBV15 and TRBJ2-6; possibly TRBD1 for D (5 bases). CDR3 length equals 19 residues. The V gene lost 1 base and the J gene lost 0 bases, with 16 bases spanning the gap. Germline CDR1 and CDR2: LNHNV and YYDKDF (reference sequence).

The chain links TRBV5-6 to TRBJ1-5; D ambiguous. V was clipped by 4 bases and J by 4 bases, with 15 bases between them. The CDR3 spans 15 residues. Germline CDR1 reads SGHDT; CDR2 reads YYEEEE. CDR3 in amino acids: CASSRRSGLNQPQHF. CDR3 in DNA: TGTGCCAGCAGCAGGAGGTCTGGGCTTAATCAGCCCCAGCATTTT. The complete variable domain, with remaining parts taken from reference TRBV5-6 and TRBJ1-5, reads DAGVTQSPTHLIKTRGQQVTLRCSPKSGHDTVSWYQQALGQGPQFIFQYYEEEERQRGNFPDRFSGHQFPNYSSELNVNALLLGDSALYLCASSRRSGLNQPQHFGDGTRLSIL.

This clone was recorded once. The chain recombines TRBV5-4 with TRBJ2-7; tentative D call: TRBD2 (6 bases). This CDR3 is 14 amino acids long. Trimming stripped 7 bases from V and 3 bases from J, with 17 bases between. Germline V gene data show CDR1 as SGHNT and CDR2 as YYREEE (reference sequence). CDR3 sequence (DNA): TGTGCCAGCGGAATAGAAGGGCGGGACTACGAGCAGTACTTC. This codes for CASGIEGRDYEQYF.

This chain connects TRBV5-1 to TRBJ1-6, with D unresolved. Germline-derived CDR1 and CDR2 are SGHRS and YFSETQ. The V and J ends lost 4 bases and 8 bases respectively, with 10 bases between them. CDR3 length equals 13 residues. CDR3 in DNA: TGCGCCAGCAGCCTGGCGGGGTATTCACCCCTCCACTTT. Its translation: CASSLAGYSPLHF.

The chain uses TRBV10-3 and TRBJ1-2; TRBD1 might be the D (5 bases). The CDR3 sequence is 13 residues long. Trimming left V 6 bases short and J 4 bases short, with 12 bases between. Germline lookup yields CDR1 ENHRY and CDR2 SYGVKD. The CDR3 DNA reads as TGTGCCATCAGATCGGACACGATCTATGGCTACACCTTC. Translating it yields CAIRSDTIYGYTF.

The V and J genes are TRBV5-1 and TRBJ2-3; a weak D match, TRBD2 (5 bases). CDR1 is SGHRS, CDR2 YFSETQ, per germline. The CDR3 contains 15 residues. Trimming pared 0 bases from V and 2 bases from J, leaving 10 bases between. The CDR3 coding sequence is TGCGCCAGCAGCTTGGGAGGGAGCAACACAGATACGCAGTATTTT. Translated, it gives CASSLGGSNTDTQYF.

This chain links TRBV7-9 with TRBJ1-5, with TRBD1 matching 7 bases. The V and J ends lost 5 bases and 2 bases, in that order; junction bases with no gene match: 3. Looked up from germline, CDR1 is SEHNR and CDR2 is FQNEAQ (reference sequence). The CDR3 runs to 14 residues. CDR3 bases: TGTGCCAGCAGCCCGGACAGGCGCAATCAGCCCCAGCATTTT. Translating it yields CASSPDRRNQPQHF.

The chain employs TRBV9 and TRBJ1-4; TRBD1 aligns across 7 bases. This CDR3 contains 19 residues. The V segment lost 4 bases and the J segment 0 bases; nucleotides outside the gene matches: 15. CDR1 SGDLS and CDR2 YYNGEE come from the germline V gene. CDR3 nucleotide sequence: TGTGCCAGCAGCCCCCGACAGGGCAACTCCTTTGCAACTAATGAAAAACTGTTTTTT. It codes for CASSPRQGNSFATNEKLFF.

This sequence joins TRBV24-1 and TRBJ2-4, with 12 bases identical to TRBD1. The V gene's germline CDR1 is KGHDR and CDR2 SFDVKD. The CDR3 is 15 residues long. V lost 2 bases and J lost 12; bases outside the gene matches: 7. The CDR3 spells CATSDSGTGGSRQYF. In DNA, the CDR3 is TGTGCCACCAGTGATTCCGGGACAGGGGGCTCCCGTCAGTACTTC.

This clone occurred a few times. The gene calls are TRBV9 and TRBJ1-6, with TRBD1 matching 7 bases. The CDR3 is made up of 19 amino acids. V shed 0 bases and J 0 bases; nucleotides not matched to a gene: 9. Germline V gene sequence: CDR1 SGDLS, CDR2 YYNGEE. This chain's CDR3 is CASSVEDRPQSSYNSPLHF. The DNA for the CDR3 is TGTGCCAGCAGCGTAGAGGACAGGCCCCAAAGCTCCTATAATTCACCCCTCCACTTT.

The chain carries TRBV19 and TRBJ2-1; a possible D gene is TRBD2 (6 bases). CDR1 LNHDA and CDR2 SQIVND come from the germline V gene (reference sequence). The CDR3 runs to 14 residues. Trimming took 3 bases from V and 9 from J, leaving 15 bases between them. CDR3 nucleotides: TGTGCCAGTAGTATGGGGCTAGCGTTGGGTGAGCAGTTCTTC. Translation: CASSMGLALGEQFF.

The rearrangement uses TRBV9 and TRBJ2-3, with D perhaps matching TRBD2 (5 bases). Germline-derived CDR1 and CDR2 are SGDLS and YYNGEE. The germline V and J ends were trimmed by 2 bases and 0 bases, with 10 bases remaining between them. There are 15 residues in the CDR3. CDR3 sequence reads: CASSVYRGSTDTQYF. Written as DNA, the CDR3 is TGTGCCAGCAGCGTTTACCGGGGAAGCACAGATACGCAGTATTTT.

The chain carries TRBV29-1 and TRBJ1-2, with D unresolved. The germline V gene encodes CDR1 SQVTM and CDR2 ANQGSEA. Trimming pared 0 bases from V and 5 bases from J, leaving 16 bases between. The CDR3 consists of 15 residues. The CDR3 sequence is CSVEDHGSIGYGYTF. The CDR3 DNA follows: TGCAGCGTTGAAGATCATGGATCGATCGGGTATGGCTACACCTTC.

This CDR3 reads CASSLPLAGVEPSYEQYF. The CDR3 coding sequence is TGTGCCAGCAGTTTACCCCTAGCGGGAGTGGAACCAAGCTACGAGCAGTACTTC. The chain couples TRBV28 to TRBJ2-7; 10 positions match TRBD2. After removal of 2 bases from V and 3 bases from J, the junction contained 13 bases not matched to a gene. The CDR3 loop spans 18 amino acids. Looked up from germline, CDR1 is MDHEN and CDR2 is SYDVKM.

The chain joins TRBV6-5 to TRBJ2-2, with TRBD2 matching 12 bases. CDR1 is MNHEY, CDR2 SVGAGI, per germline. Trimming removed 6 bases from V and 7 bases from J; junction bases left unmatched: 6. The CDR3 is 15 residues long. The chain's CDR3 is CASRRLAGVSGELFF. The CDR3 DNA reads TGTGCCAGCAGGCGACTAGCGGGAGTTAGCGGGGAGCTGTTTTTT.

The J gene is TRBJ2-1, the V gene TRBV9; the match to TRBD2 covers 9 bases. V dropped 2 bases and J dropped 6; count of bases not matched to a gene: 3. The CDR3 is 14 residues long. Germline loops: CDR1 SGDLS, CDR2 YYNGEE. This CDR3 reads CASSVVAGVNEQFF. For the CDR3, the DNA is TGTGCCAGCAGCGTCGTAGCGGGGGTCAATGAGCAGTTCTTC.

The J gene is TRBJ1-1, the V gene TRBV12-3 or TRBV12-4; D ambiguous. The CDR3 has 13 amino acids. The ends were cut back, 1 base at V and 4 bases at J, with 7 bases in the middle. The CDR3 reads CASSLERSTEAFF. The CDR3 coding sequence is TGTGCCAGCAGTTTAGAGAGATCCACTGAAGCTTTCTTT.

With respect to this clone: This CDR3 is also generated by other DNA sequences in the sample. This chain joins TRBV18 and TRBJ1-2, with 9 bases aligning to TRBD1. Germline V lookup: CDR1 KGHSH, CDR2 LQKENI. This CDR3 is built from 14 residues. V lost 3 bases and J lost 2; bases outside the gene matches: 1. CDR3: CASSPGQGNYGYTF. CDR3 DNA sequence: TGTGCCAGCTCACCCGGACAGGGGAACTATGGCTACACCTTC.

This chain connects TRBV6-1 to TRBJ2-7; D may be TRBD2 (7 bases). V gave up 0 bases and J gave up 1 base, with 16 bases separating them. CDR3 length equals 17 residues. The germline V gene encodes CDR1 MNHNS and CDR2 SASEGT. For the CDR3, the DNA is TGTGCCAGCAGTGAAGCGCTTCGGGGGGCGGGGTCCTACGAGCAGTACTTC. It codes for CASSEALRGAGSYEQYF.

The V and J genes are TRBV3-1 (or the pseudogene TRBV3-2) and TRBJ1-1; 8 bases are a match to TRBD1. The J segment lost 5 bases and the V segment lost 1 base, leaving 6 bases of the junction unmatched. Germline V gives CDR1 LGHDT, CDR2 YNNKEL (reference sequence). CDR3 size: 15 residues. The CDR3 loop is CASSQAPRQGTEAFF. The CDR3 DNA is TGTGCCAGCAGCCAAGCCCCGAGACAGGGGACTGAAGCTTTCTTT.

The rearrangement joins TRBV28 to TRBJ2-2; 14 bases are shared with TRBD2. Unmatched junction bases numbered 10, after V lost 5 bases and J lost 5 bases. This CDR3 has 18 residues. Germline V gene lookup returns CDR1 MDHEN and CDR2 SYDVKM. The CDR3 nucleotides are TGTGCCAGCAGTCACCTGGGACTAGCGGGAGTATGGACCGGGGAGCTGTTTTTT. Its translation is CASSHLGLAGVWTGELFF.

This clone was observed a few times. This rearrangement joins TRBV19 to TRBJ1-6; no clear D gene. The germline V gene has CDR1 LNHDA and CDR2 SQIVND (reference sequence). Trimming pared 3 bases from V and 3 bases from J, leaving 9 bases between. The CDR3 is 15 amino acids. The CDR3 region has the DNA TGTGCCAGTAGTATTCGGGAGAACTATAATTCACCCCTCCACTTT. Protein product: CASSIRENYNSPLHF.